This TCR beta chain was sequenced during a study of CD8 T cells in Susac syndrome. As for the study in general: Of the sequenced Susac syndrome patients, roughly six had active disease and roughly eight were in remission.

Random hexamers were used to reverse transcribe roughly 0.5 to 1 ug of RNA. TCRdb re-called the immunoSEQ multiplex PCR reads through MiXCR, storing one row per CDR3 protein. The table lists about 94,000 distinct CDR3 sequences, about 94% of them singletons, with about 0.3% in the top ten. Sequencing targeted TCR beta in blood CD8+ and CD4+ T cells. The CDR3 runs 14 residues. The germline gives CDR1 MDHEN, CDR2 SYDVKM. V was shortened by 2 bases and J by 3 bases, with 8 bases between the two germline ends. This receptor was identified in a human donor with Susac syndrome. The chain uses TRBV28 and TRBJ1-5, with D maybe TRBD1 (5 bases). The sample consisted of CD4+ T cells from PBMCs. Here the CDR3 DNA reads TGTGCCAGCAGTTTAACGGGGCCCAATCAGCCCCAGCATTTT. Residues: CASSLTGPNQPQHF.